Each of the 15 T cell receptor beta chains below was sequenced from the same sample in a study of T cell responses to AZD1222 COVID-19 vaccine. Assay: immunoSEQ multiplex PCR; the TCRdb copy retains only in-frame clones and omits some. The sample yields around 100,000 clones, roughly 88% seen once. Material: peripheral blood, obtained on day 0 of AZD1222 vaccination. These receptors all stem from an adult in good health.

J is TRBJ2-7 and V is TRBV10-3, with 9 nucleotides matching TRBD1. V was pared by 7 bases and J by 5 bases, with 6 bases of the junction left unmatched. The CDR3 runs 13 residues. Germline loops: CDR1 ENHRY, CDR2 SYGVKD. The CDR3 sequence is CAINTGQGDEQYF. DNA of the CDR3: TGTGCCATCAATACGGGACAGGGCGACGAGCAGTACTTC.

The CDR3 DNA is TGTGCCAGCAGCTCTACCCGACTAGCGGGGGAGCTAGCCAAAAACATTCAGTACTTC. Translated, it gives CASSSTRLAGELAKNIQYF. The chain joins TRBV7-2 to TRBJ2-4; 12 nucleotides line up with TRBD2. J lost 0 bases, V lost 4 bases, and 10 bases had no gene match. Germline V CDR1 and CDR2: SGHTA, FQGNSA. The CDR3 length is 19 residues.

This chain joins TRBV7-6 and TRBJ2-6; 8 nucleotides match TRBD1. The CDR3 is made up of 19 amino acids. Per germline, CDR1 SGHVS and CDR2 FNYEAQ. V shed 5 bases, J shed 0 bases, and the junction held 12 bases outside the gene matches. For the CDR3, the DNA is TGTGCCAGCAGCGCAGGGGAAGGGCAGGGGGCCTCTGGGGCCAACGTCCTGACTTTC. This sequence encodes CASSAGEGQGASGANVLTF.

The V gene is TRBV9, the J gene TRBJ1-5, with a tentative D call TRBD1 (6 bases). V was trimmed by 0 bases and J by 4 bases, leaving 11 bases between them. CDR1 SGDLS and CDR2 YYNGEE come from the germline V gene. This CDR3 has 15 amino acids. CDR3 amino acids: CASSVEQGPNQPQHF. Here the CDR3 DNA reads TGTGCCAGCAGCGTAGAACAGGGACCTAATCAGCCCCAGCATTTT.

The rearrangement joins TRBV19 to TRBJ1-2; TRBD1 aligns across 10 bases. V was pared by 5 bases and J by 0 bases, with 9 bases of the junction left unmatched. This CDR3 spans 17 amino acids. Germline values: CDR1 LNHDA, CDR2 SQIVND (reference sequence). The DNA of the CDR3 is TGTGCCAGTAGTGCAGGGACAGGGGTTTCAGCTAACTATGGCTACACCTTC. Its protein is CASSAGTGVSANYGYTF.

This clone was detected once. The CDR3 loop is CASSTSHGQPQHF. As DNA, the CDR3 is TGTGCCAGTAGTACCAGTCACGGACAGCCCCAGCATTTT. This rearrangement joins TRBV19 to TRBJ1-5; D gene ambiguous. Germline V gene data show CDR1 as LNHDA and CDR2 as SQIVND (reference sequence). This CDR3 is 13 amino acids long. The V end was cut by 4 bases, the J end by 7 bases, with 11 bases between. The full variable domain, rest sourced from reference TRBV19 and TRBJ1-5, is DGGITQSPKYLFRKEGQNVTLSCEQNLNHDAMYWYRQDPGQGLRLIYYSQIVNDFQKGDIAEGYSVSREKKESFPLTVTSAQKNPTAFYLCASSTSHGQPQHFGDGTRLSIL.

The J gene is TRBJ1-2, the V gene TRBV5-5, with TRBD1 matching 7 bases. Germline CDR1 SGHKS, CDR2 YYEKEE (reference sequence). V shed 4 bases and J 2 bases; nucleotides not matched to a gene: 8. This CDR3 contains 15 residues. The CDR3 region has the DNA TGTGCCAGCAGCGACACGGGACAGTTAAACTATGGCTACACCTTC. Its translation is CASSDTGQLNYGYTF.

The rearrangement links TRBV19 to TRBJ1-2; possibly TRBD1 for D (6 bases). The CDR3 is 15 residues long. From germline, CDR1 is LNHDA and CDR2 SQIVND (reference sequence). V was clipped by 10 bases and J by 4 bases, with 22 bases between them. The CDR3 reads CATKTTFTGSYGYTF. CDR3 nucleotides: TGTGCCACGAAGACGACTTTTACAGGGAGCTATGGCTACACCTTC.

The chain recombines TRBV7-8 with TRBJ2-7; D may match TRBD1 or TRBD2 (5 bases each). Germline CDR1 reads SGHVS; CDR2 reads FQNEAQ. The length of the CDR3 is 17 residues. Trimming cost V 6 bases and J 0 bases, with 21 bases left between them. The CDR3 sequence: CASSIKRRDPISYEQYF. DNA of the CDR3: TGTGCCAGCAGTATTAAAAGAAGGGACCCAATCTCCTACGAGCAGTACTTC.

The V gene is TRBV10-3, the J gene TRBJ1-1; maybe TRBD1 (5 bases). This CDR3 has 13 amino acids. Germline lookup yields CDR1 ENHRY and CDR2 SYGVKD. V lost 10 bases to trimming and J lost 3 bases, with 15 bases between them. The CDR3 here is CATTRGADTEAFF. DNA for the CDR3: TGTGCCACTACCCGGGGCGCGGACACTGAAGCTTTCTTT.

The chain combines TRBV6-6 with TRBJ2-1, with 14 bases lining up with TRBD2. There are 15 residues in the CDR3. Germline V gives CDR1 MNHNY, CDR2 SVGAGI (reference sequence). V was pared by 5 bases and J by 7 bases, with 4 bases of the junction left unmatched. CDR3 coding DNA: TGTGCCAGCAGTGGACTAGCGGGAGGTGATAATGAGCAGTTCTTC. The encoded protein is CASSGLAGGDNEQFF.

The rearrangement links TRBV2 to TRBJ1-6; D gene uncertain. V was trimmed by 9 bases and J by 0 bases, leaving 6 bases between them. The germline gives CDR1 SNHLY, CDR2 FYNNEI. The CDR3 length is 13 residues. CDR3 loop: CARQSSYNSPLHF. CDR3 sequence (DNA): TGTGCCAGGCAGAGCTCCTATAATTCACCCCTCCACTTT. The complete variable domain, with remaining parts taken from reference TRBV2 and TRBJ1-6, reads EPEVTQTPSHQVTQMGQEVILRCVPISNHLYFYWYRQILGQKVEFLVSFYNNEISEKSEIFDDQFSVERPDGSNFTLKIRSTKLEDSAMYFCARQSSYNSPLHFGNGTRLTVT.

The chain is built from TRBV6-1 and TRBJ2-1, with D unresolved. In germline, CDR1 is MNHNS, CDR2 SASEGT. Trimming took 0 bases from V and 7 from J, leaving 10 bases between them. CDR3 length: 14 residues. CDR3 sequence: CASSEAAGGNEQFF. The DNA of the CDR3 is TGTGCCAGCAGTGAAGCTGCAGGTGGGAATGAGCAGTTCTTC.

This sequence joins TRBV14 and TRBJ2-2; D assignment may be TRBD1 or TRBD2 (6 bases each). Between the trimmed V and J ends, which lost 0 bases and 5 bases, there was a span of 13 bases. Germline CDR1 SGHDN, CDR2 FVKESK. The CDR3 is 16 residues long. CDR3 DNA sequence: TGTGCCAGCAGCCAAGAAACGGCGGGACATACCGGGGAGCTGTTTTTT. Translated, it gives CASSQETAGHTGELFF.

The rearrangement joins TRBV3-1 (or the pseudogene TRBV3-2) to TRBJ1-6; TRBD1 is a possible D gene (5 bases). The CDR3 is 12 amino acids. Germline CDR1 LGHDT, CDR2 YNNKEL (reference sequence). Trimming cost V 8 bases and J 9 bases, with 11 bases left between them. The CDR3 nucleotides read TGTGCCAGCTCGGGGGGGTTTTCACCCCTCCACTTT. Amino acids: CASSGGFSPLHF.